Each of the 30 T cell receptor beta chains below was sequenced from the same sample in a study of CXCR3-negative and CXCR3-positive naive CD8 T cells. 5' RACE that incorporated UMI labels was used to prepare the TRB cDNA libraries. Following a re-call of the 5' RACE reads, TCRdb has one entry per CDR3 protein and lacks DNA. This sample contains about 8,000 distinct CDR3 sequences. The sequenced material came from naive CXCR3- CD8+ T cells from blood. Subset meaning: CD45RO-CCR7+CD27+CD95- naive CD8+ T cells lacking CXCR3 (TNR3-). All receptors derive from a human donor in good health. Some clones in this sample may be carry-over from other donors' samples.

V is TRBV14 and J is TRBJ2-2; TCRdb lists TRBD2, though no DNA is available to test this call. The CDR3 spans 15 residues. Germline V CDR1 and CDR2: SGHDN, FVKESK. CDR3 region: CASSQGMGLTGELFF.

The chain recombines TRBV6-6 with TRBJ1-5. The CDR3 extends over 16 amino acids. Germline V gene data show CDR1 as MNHNY and CDR2 as SVGAGI (reference sequence). The CDR3 loop is CASSPTTRELGQPQHF.

The J gene is TRBJ1-2, the V gene TRBV27; TCRdb reports TRBD1, a call that lacks DNA to check it against. This CDR3 has 11 amino acids. Germline assignment: CDR1 MNHEY and CDR2 SMNVEV (reference sequence). CDR3 protein: CASSSRPGPDF.

This sequence joins TRBV29-1 and TRBJ2-7; TCRdb proposes TRBD2, but this gene call is untestable without DNA. Germline CDR1 is SQVTM and CDR2 is ANQGSEA. This CDR3 contains 14 residues. The CDR3 here is CSVEMREGSYEQYF.

The chain uses TRBV28 and TRBJ2-2; checking the TCRdb D call of TRBD2 is not possible without DNA. The CDR3 is 16 amino acids. Per germline, CDR1 MDHEN and CDR2 SYDVKM. The CDR3 here is CASSTLAGDLSGELFF.

The V gene is TRBV13, the J gene TRBJ2-3. The germline V gene encodes CDR1 PRHDT and CDR2 FYEKMQ (reference sequence). The CDR3 runs to 14 residues. The CDR3 sequence is CASRGNSGTDTQYF.

In terms of frequency, this clonotype is medium-sized (0.01 to 0.1%). The rearrangement links TRBV5-1 to TRBJ2-7; absent DNA, TCRdb's TRBD1 call cannot be checked. CDR3 length equals 13 residues. Germline V gene sequence: CDR1 SGHRS, CDR2 YFSETQ. The chain's CDR3 is CASSPRDNYEQYF.

The V call is TRBV28, the J call TRBJ2-1; the TCRdb call, TRBD1, lacks DNA for checking. The CDR3 has 17 residues. The germline gives CDR1 MDHEN, CDR2 SYDVKM. The chain's CDR3 is CASSLGQGGKAYNEQFF.

This clonotype ranks as medium-sized in terms of frequency. The chain recombines TRBV29-1 with TRBJ2-1. The germline gives CDR1 SQVTM, CDR2 ANQGSEA. The CDR3 sequence is 13 residues long. The CDR3 reads CSAADAVTNEQFF.

In terms of frequency, this clonotype is medium-sized (0.01 to 0.1%). The genes are TRBV29-1 and TRBJ2-5; lacking DNA, the TRBD1 call made by TCRdb goes unchecked. The CDR3 runs 12 residues. Germline V gene sequence: CDR1 SQVTM, CDR2 ANQGSEA. CDR3: CSVDYRGGTQYF.

V and J are TRBV29-1 and TRBJ2-7; TCRdb indicates TRBD2, and absent DNA this call remains unverified. The CDR3 spans 12 residues. In germline, CDR1 is SQVTM, CDR2 ANQGSEA. CDR3: CSVSRESYEQYF.

Its frequency marks this clonotype as medium-sized. This chain links TRBV29-1 with TRBJ2-7; TCRdb calls TRBD1, which cannot be checked without DNA. This CDR3 has 16 amino acids. CDR1 is SQVTM, CDR2 ANQGSEA, per germline. CDR3 amino acids: CSVANLTGGLRYEQYF.

The chain couples TRBV11-2 to TRBJ2-7; the D call from TCRdb, TRBD2, cannot be confirmed without DNA. Germline loops: CDR1 SGHAT, CDR2 FQNNGV. The CDR3 extends over 16 amino acids. CDR3 amino acids: CASSLLASGFSYEQHF.

The genes are TRBV6-1 and TRBJ2-5; TCRdb's D call of TRBD1 is untestable without DNA. Germline CDR1 and CDR2: MNHNS and SASEGT. CDR3 length: 15 amino acids. CDR3 residues: CASSVGQGAGETQYF.

This clonotype registers medium-sized by frequency. The chain couples TRBV5-1 to TRBJ2-5. The CDR3 is 13 amino acids. Germline V gene lookup returns CDR1 SGHRS and CDR2 YFSETQ. This chain's CDR3 is CASSLTVEETQYF.

This clonotype registers medium-sized by frequency. The chain is built from TRBV29-1 and TRBJ2-7; the D call of TRBD2 rests on TCRdb alone, since no DNA is present to check it. This CDR3 contains 16 residues. Germline V lookup: CDR1 SQVTM, CDR2 ANQGSEA. The CDR3 reads CSVEGWQGLSSYEQYF.

The CDR3 sequence: CAIRADGAGANVLTF. The chain employs TRBV10-3 and TRBJ2-6. The CDR3 is 15 residues long. Germline loops: CDR1 ENHRY, CDR2 SYGVKD.

According to its frequency, this clonotype is medium-sized. The J gene is TRBJ1-1, the V gene TRBV7-9. The CDR3 consists of 13 residues. The germline V gene encodes CDR1 SEHNR and CDR2 FQNEAQ (reference sequence). CDR3 region: CASSYVMNTEAFF.

The V gene is TRBV6-1, the J gene TRBJ1-1; TCRdb outputs TRBD1, but without DNA this stays unchecked. CDR1 is MNHNS, CDR2 SASEGT, per germline. This CDR3 contains 15 residues. The CDR3 here is CASSGLGQGRPEAFF.

Judged by frequency, this clonotype is medium-sized. The CDR3 is CASLAGTEAFF. The rearrangement joins TRBV25-1 to TRBJ1-1. CDR1 and CDR2 (germline): MGHDK, SYGVNS. The CDR3 runs 11 residues.

The rearrangement uses TRBV23-1 and TRBJ2-6; as DNA is missing, the TRBD1 call by TCRdb cannot be tested. TRBV23-1 is an ORF, with its function uncertain. The CDR3 length is 20 residues. The CDR3 is CASSYNPPQPNNSGANVLTF.

The chain links TRBV20-1 to TRBJ1-1; the TCRdb call, TRBD1, lacks DNA for checking. This CDR3 is built from 14 residues. CDR1 and CDR2 (germline): DFQATT, SNEGSKA (reference sequence). The CDR3 region is CSAAGDFMNTEAFF.

This clonotype is identified as medium-sized from frequency. J is TRBJ1-2 and V is TRBV29-1; the TCRdb D gene call, TRBD1, has no DNA to confirm it. CDR1 SQVTM and CDR2 ANQGSEA come from the germline V gene. CDR3 size: 13 residues. The CDR3: CSVEDHRGDGYTF. The full variable domain, with the rest looked up from reference TRBV29-1 and TRBJ1-2, is SAVISQKPSRDICQRGTSLTIQCQVDSQVTMMFWYRQQPGQSLTLIATANQGSEATYESGFVIDKFPISRPNLTFSTLTVSNMSPEDSSIYLCSVEDHRGDGYTFGSGTRLTVV.

This chain uses TRBV29-1 with TRBJ1-1; TCRdb calls TRBD1, which cannot be checked without DNA. Germline loops: CDR1 SQVTM, CDR2 ANQGSEA. This CDR3 is 16 amino acids long. CDR3 residues: CSVVSPGTGFYTEAFF.

The rearrangement uses TRBV29-1 and TRBJ2-3; checking the TCRdb D call of TRBD2 is not possible without DNA. The germline V gene has CDR1 SQVTM and CDR2 ANQGSEA. CDR3 length: 12 residues. CDR3 protein: CSVAGPEDTQYF.

By frequency, this clonotype registers medium-sized. This rearrangement joins TRBV7-9 to TRBJ2-1; TCRdb outputs TRBD1, but without DNA this stays unchecked. This CDR3 has 15 residues. Germline CDR1 SEHNR, CDR2 FQNEAQ (reference sequence). CDR3 region: CASSWGQVSYNEQFF.

This rearrangement joins TRBV3-1 to TRBJ1-1; with no DNA, the TCRdb D assignment of TRBD1 cannot be verified. Germline values: CDR1 LGHDT, CDR2 YNNKEL (reference sequence). The CDR3 has 17 amino acids. The CDR3 loop is CASSPSDGGTLNTEAFF.

Frequency places this clonotype as medium-sized. V is TRBV5-1 and J is TRBJ1-1. Germline values: CDR1 SGHRS, CDR2 YFSETQ. The CDR3 runs 15 residues. This CDR3 reads CASSFEGFMDTEAFF.

This clonotype is classed as medium-sized by frequency. V and J are TRBV7-9 and TRBJ1-4; the D gene TCRdb calls, TRBD1, cannot be checked with no DNA. Germline lookup yields CDR1 SEHNR and CDR2 FQNEAQ (reference sequence). This CDR3 region has 14 residues. The CDR3 is CASSDGTGLGELFF.

The rearrangement uses TRBV7-2 and TRBJ1-1; TCRdb calls TRBD1, which cannot be checked without DNA. Germline assignment: CDR1 SGHTA and CDR2 FQGNSA. CDR3 size: 13 residues. CDR3 region: CASSLTGADEAFF.